The 7 T cell receptor beta chains below come from one sample, sequenced in a study of beta chain features in type 1 diabetes. The sequenced template was cDNA made from the entire isolated RNA. Some clones are missing from TCRdb's copy, which holds only in-frame ones; the method was immunoSEQ multiplex PCR. The sample lists about 140,000 clones; approximately 10% were seen once. The sequencing sample was made of central memory CD4+ T cells from blood. Receptors were obtained from a woman between 35 and 50 years old in good health.

This clone has just a few counts. This rearrangement joins TRBV9 to TRBJ2-3; perhaps TRBD2 as D (6 bases). Trimming took 0 bases from V and 6 from J, leaving 14 bases between them. Germline V gene lookup returns CDR1 SGDLS and CDR2 YYNGEE. This CDR3 is built from 15 residues. The CDR3 sequence: CASSVGGTPFDTQYF. The CDR3 region has the DNA TGTGCCAGCAGCGTAGGGGGGACTCCGTTCGATACGCAGTATTTT.

J is TRBJ1-3 and V is TRBV6-1; no firm D call. V was pared by 0 bases and J by 8 bases, with 8 bases between. The CDR3 spans 13 residues. CDR1 is MNHNS and CDR2 is SASEGT in the germline V gene. CDR3 sequence: CASSEARSHTIYF. For the CDR3, the DNA is TGTGCCAGCAGTGAAGCGAGGAGTCACACCATATATTTT.

This clone was seen more than once but under ten times. V usage is TRBV5-4 and J usage is TRBJ2-1, with 8 bases identical to TRBD2. This CDR3 comprises 16 residues. V lost 4 bases, J lost 1 base, and 7 bases stayed unmatched. Germline loops: CDR1 SGHNT, CDR2 YYREEE (reference sequence). The CDR3 DNA reads as TGTGCCAGCAGCCCTGCGGGGGGTACGTCCTACAATGAGCAGTTCTTC. Translated, it gives CASSPAGGTSYNEQFF.

The rearrangement links TRBV5-1 to TRBJ2-1; 8 bases match TRBD2. The CDR3 has 14 residues. The V segment lost 8 bases and the J segment 7 bases; nucleotides outside the gene matches: 11. Per the germline V gene, CDR1 is SGHRS and CDR2 is YFSETQ. The CDR3 nucleotides are TGCGCCAGTGGAGCGGGGGCCGGGGGGAATGAGCAGTTCTTC. Translation: CASGAGAGGNEQFF.

The chain carries TRBV6-5 and TRBJ2-5, with 9 bases that match TRBD2. J gave up 3 bases and V 6 bases, and 5 bases lay outside the gene matches. Germline V gene sequence: CDR1 MNHEY, CDR2 SVGAGI. CDR3 length equals 14 residues. Written as DNA, the CDR3 is TGTGCCAGCAGCCGTAGCGGGGGAGAAGAGACCCAGTACTTC. Amino acid sequence: CASSRSGGEETQYF.

The chain joins TRBV5-5 to TRBJ2-1; TRBD2 matches at 8 bases. This CDR3 has 16 amino acids. The germline CDR1 and CDR2 sequences are SGHKS and YYEKEE (reference sequence). Germline trimming cut 4 bases from V and 1 base from J; bases unmatched to any gene: 7. The CDR3 nucleotides are TGTGCCAGCAGCCGGGACGGCGGGGGGTCCTACAATGAGCAGTTCTTC. This encodes CASSRDGGGSYNEQFF. The full variable domain, with the rest looked up from reference TRBV5-5 and TRBJ2-1, is DAGVTQSPTHLIKTRGQQVTLRCSPISGHKSVSWYQQVLGQGPQFIFQYYEKEERGRGNFPDRFSARQFPNYSSELNVNALLLGDSALYLCASSRDGGGSYNEQFFGPGTRLTVL.

Only a few counts were recorded for this clone. V and J are TRBV6-5 and TRBJ1-6; D unclear. This CDR3 has 13 residues. The germline V gene has CDR1 MNHEY and CDR2 SVGAGI. Between the trimmed V and J ends, which lost 6 bases and 6 bases, there was a span of 9 bases. CDR3: CASRRVVNSPLHF. DNA of the CDR3: TGTGCCAGCAGGAGAGTGGTTAATTCACCCCTCCACTTT.